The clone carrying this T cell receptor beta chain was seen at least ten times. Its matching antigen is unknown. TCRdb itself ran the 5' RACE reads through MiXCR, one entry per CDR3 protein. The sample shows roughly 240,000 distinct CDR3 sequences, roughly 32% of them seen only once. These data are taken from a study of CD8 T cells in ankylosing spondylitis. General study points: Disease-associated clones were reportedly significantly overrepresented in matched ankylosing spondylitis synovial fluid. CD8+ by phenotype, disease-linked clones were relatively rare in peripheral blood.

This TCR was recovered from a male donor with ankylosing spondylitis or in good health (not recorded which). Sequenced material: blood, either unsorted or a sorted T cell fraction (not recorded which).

CDR3 in DNA: TGCGCCAGCAGCTTGGCTCTAGCGGGGAACAATGAGCAGTTCTTC. This sequence encodes CASSLALAGNNEQFF. The chain employs TRBV5-1 and TRBJ2-1, with 9 nucleotides matching TRBD2. The CDR3 length is 15 residues. V dropped 0 bases and J dropped 5; count of bases not matched to a gene: 3. Germline V CDR1 and CDR2: SGHRS, YFSETQ.